Presented here are 13 T cell receptor beta chains from one specimen sequenced in a study of OX40 agonist ivuxolimab in advanced cancers. The protocol was immunoSEQ multiplex PCR, while the TCRdb copy is restricted to in-frame clones and leaves out a portion. Of tens of thousands of clones listed, roughly 84% are singletons. The material sequenced was CD4+ or CD8+ T cells sorted from blood, taken in a trial of the OX40 agonist ivuxolimab. The receptor source for this set is an adult with an advanced solid tumor such as melanoma, head and neck, liver or kidney cancer.

The chain recombines TRBV7-2 with TRBJ2-1; 10 bases agree with TRBD2. Unmatched junction bases numbered 8, after V lost 6 bases and J lost 6 bases. Germline CDR1 reads SGHTA; CDR2 reads FQGNSA. The CDR3 totals 15 residues. CDR3 nucleotide sequence: TGTGCCAGCAGTCCGGGGCTAGCGGGGGCCAATGAGCAGTTCTTC. This sequence encodes CASSPGLAGANEQFF.

The chain recombines TRBV6-4 with TRBJ1-2; 8 bases fit TRBD1. Germline V gene sequence: CDR1 MRHNA, CDR2 SNTAGT. CDR3 length equals 14 residues. The trim removed 3 bases at V and 7 bases at J, leaving 7 bases unmatched. Here the CDR3 reads CASSEVQGAGGYTF. The CDR3 DNA follows: TGTGCCAGCAGTGAAGTGCAGGGGGCTGGTGGCTACACCTTC.

The J gene is TRBJ1-5, the V gene TRBV7-3; tentatively, D is TRBD1 (6 bases). Germline CDR1 and CDR2: SGHTA and FQGTGA. Trimming pared 10 bases from V and 5 bases from J, leaving 18 bases between. The CDR3 consists of 14 residues. The CDR3 DNA reads as TGTGCCATCCCAGGGGCCCTCGGCGATCAGCCCCAGCATTTT. Its translation: CAIPGALGDQPQHF. The full variable domain, with the rest looked up from reference TRBV7-3 and TRBJ1-5, is GAGVSQTPSNKVTEKGKYVELRCDPISGHTALYWYRQSLGQGPEFLIYFQGTGAADDSGLPNDRFFAVRPEGSVSTLKIQRTERGDSAVYLCAIPGALGDQPQHFGDGTRLSIL.

The chain couples TRBV27 to TRBJ2-1; D is unresolved. The length of the CDR3 is 15 residues. Trimming removed 0 bases at V and 4 bases at J, with 10 bases between. Germline V gene data show CDR1 as MNHEY and CDR2 as SMNVEV (reference sequence). The CDR3 DNA sequence: TGTGCCAGCAGTTTATCCGTAGCTGGGTACAATGAGCAGTTCTTC. Its protein is CASSLSVAGYNEQFF.

The gene calls are TRBV6-6 and TRBJ2-7, with D tentatively TRBD1 or TRBD2 (5 bases each). Germline-derived CDR1 and CDR2 are MNHNY and SVGAGI (reference sequence). The CDR3 covers 15 residues. The ends were cut back, 4 bases at V and 3 bases at J, with 16 bases in the middle. The DNA for the CDR3 is TGTGCCAGCAGTTTCAACGACAGAGCGGTCTACGAGCAGTACTTC. Its protein is CASSFNDRAVYEQYF.

The chain has TRBV11-2 and TRBJ2-7, with D perhaps matching TRBD1 (6 bases). The CDR3 has 17 residues. V was cut by 3 bases and J by 6 bases, with 24 bases left in between. The germline V gene has CDR1 SGHAT and CDR2 FQNNGV. CDR3 in amino acids: CASSFSVWGRPPGEQYF. The CDR3 region has the DNA TGTGCCAGCAGCTTTAGTGTTTGGGGGCGGCCTCCTGGCGAGCAGTACTTC.

The V gene is TRBV29-1, the J gene TRBJ2-2, with 10 bases that match TRBD1. The CDR3 length is 15 residues. Trimming took 4 bases from V and 4 from J; bases not matched to a gene: 6. Germline-derived CDR1 and CDR2 are SQVTM and ANQGSEA. CDR3 amino acids: CSVATRTGGTGELFF. In nucleotides, the CDR3 is TGCAGCGTTGCGACCCGGACAGGGGGCACCGGGGAGCTGTTTTTT.

The V call is TRBV5-1, the J call TRBJ2-7; 11 nucleotides match TRBD1. Germline V lookup: CDR1 SGHRS, CDR2 YFSETQ. This CDR3 is 15 amino acids long. Trimming took 4 bases from V and 3 from J; bases not matched to a gene: 6. The CDR3 reads CASSRTGTGGYEQYF. CDR3 nucleotide sequence: TGCGCCAGCAGCCGAACCGGGACAGGGGGCTACGAGCAGTACTTC.

The chain has TRBV11-2 and TRBJ2-7; 9 bases are shared with TRBD2. The CDR3 is 15 residues long. With V trimmed by 3 bases and J by 2 bases, 5 bases remained unmatched. Looked up from germline, CDR1 is SGHAT and CDR2 is FQNNGV. The chain's CDR3 is CASSFTAGGPYEQYF. In DNA, the CDR3 is TGTGCCAGCAGCTTTACAGCGGGGGGCCCCTACGAGCAGTACTTC.

This chain connects TRBV10-3 to TRBJ2-7; D is possibly TRBD1 (5 bases). The germline V gene has CDR1 ENHRY and CDR2 SYGVKD. Deletions cut 0 bases from V and 5 bases from J, with 11 bases between. CDR3 length: 14 amino acids. DNA for the CDR3: TGTGCCATCAGTGAGTCCAGGGTTGGGCACGAGCAGTACTTC. Protein product: CAISESRVGHEQYF.

The J gene is TRBJ1-1, the V gene TRBV11-2; D gene uncertain. The CDR3 totals 12 residues. Deletions cut 6 bases from V and 0 bases from J, with 5 bases between. CDR1 is SGHAT and CDR2 is FQNNGV in the germline V gene. The CDR3 region has the DNA TGTGCCAGCAGACCGATGAACACTGAAGCTTTCTTT. Translated, it gives CASRPMNTEAFF.

This sequence joins TRBV5-1 and TRBJ1-3; D remains ambiguous. The length of the CDR3 is 17 residues. The germline CDR1 and CDR2 sequences are SGHRS and YFSETQ. Trimming left V 0 bases short and J 7 bases short, with 20 bases between. The CDR3 protein is CASSLAPWPNRPNTIYF. As DNA, the CDR3 is TGCGCCAGCAGCTTGGCCCCCTGGCCCAACCGGCCGAACACCATATATTTT.

A remark on this clone: The same CDR3 also results from other DNA sequences found in this sample. This chain connects TRBV18 to TRBJ1-1; D ambiguous. Germline-derived CDR1 and CDR2 are KGHSH and LQKENI. The CDR3 contains 12 residues. Trimming stripped 3 bases from V and 2 bases from J, with 4 bases between. The CDR3 DNA sequence: TGTGCCAGCTCACCCGGCAACACTGAAGCTTTCTTT. Its translation: CASSPGNTEAFF.